The 8 T cell receptor beta chains reported below all come from one sample, sequenced in a study of radiotherapy plus CTLA-4 blockade in lung cancer. Only in-frame clones appear in the TCRdb table, and some are missing; sequencing was by immunoSEQ multiplex PCR. In the table there are tens of thousands of clones, about 75% of which are singletons. The specimen comprised peripheral blood, sampled from a patient treated with radiotherapy plus ipilimumab. All receptors come from a human donor with non-small cell lung cancer that progressed on radiotherapy plus ipilimumab.

V usage is TRBV14 and J usage is TRBJ2-1; 8 bases fit TRBD2. In germline, CDR1 is SGHDN, CDR2 FVKESK. The CDR3 is 15 residues long. V lost 4 bases and J lost 7; bases outside the gene matches: 9. This CDR3 is CASSLWRGAGNEQFF. The DNA of the CDR3 is TGTGCCAGCAGCCTCTGGCGGGGGGCGGGGAATGAGCAGTTCTTC.

The chain joins TRBV7-9 to TRBJ2-3, with 7 bases identical to TRBD1. This CDR3 region has 15 residues. Germline-derived CDR1 and CDR2 are SEHNR and FQNEAQ (reference sequence). Trimming removed 5 bases from V and 2 bases from J; junction bases left unmatched: 7. The CDR3 protein is CASSPRDSYTDTQYF. In DNA form, the CDR3 reads TGTGCCAGCAGCCCTAGGGACAGTTACACAGATACGCAGTATTTT.

The chain joins TRBV4-1 to TRBJ1-4; 7 bases match TRBD1. CDR1 is MGHRA, CDR2 YSYEKL, per germline. The CDR3 consists of 16 residues. The V segment lost 1 base and the J segment 8 bases; nucleotides outside the gene matches: 10. For the CDR3, the DNA is TGCGCCAGCAGCCAAGGAGTAAGGACAGGAGGGGAAAAACTGTTTTTT. This translates into CASSQGVRTGGEKLFF.

This sequence joins TRBV18 and TRBJ1-1, with TRBD1 matching 9 bases. V trimming: 6 bases; J trimming: 7 bases; junction bases outside the gene matches: 6. This CDR3 comprises 13 residues. Germline CDR1 KGHSH, CDR2 LQKENI. The CDR3: CASSLDRGGEAFF. The CDR3 DNA reads TGTGCCAGCTCGCTAGACAGGGGGGGTGAAGCTTTCTTT.

CDR3 loop: CASSLVVSIAETQYF. The CDR3 DNA is TGCGCCAGCAGCTTGGTGGTCAGTATTGCAGAGACCCAGTACTTC. V usage is TRBV5-1 and J usage is TRBJ2-5, with unresolved D. Trimming stripped 0 bases from V and 4 bases from J, with 13 bases between. CDR1 is SGHRS and CDR2 is YFSETQ in the germline V gene. The CDR3 length is 15 residues.

The CDR3 sequence is CASGQGVEDGYTF. CDR3 bases: TGTGCCAGCGGGCAGGGGGTAGAAGATGGCTACACCTTC. The V gene is TRBV18, the J gene TRBJ1-2; TRBD1 matches 7 bases. This CDR3 contains 13 residues. J lost 6 bases, V lost 8 bases, and 9 bases had no gene match. In germline, CDR1 is KGHSH, CDR2 LQKENI.

The chain is built from TRBV27 and TRBJ1-4, with D possibly TRBD1 on 5 matching bases. Germline V lookup: CDR1 MNHEY, CDR2 SMNVEV (reference sequence). V lost 4 bases and J 5 bases, leaving 11 bases between the germline ends. The CDR3 loop spans 14 amino acids. The CDR3 sequence: CASSSPGRNEKLFF. The CDR3 coding sequence is TGTGCCAGCAGTTCCCCAGGGCGGAATGAAAAACTGTTTTTT. The full variable domain, completed using reference TRBV27 and TRBJ1-4, is EAQVTQNPRYLITVTGKKLTVTCSQNMNHEYMSWYRQDPGLGLRQIYYSMNVEVTDKGDVPEGYKVSRKEKRNFPLILESPSPNQTSLYFCASSSPGRNEKLFFGSGTQLSVL.

This clone occurred a few times. The rearrangement uses TRBV6-6 and TRBJ2-1, with D hard to call. Deletions cut 0 bases from V and 3 bases from J, with 12 bases between. The germline gives CDR1 MNHNY, CDR2 SVGAGI (reference sequence). This CDR3 contains 16 residues. CDR3 nucleotide sequence: TGTGCCAGCAGTTACTCGACTCAACCGAACTACAATGAGCAGTTCTTC. Amino acid sequence: CASSYSTQPNYNEQFF.